The 26 T cell receptor beta chains below were found in one sample sequenced in a study of CXCR3-negative and CXCR3-positive naive CD8 T cells. All TRB cDNA libraries came from 5' RACE performed with UMI labels. With the 5' RACE reads reprocessed, TCRdb shows one record per CDR3 protein and no DNA. This table lists 150,000 to 180,000 distinct CDR3 sequences. The antigens of these receptors remain unknown. Findings and limits, study-wide: Naive cells that were CXCR3-positive had more hydrophobic TRB CDR3s (compared with CXCR3-negative naive cells).

Specimen: naive CXCR3+ CD8+ T cells from blood. Subset: CD45RO-CCR7+CD27+CD95- naive CD8+ T cells expressing CXCR3 (TNR3+). These receptors were obtained from a human donor in good health. Some clones in this sample may be carry-over from other donors' samples.

The rearrangement joins TRBV6-6 to TRBJ1-1. From germline, CDR1 is MNHNY and CDR2 SVGAGI (reference sequence). The CDR3 runs to 12 residues. The CDR3 sequence: CASTVEGTEAFF.

This chain uses TRBV28 with TRBJ2-7. Germline values: CDR1 MDHEN, CDR2 SYDVKM. The CDR3 consists of 12 residues. CDR3 in amino acids: CASSIIWDEQYF.

This chain connects TRBV6-5 to TRBJ1-6; TCRdb's D call, TRBD1, is unchecked because there is no DNA. The V gene's germline CDR1 is MNHEY and CDR2 SVGAGI. This CDR3 has 16 amino acids. CDR3 region: CASSYRAGRYNSPLHF.

This rearrangement joins TRBV5-1 to TRBJ2-3; absent DNA, TCRdb's TRBD2 call cannot be checked. This CDR3 is 16 amino acids long. Germline CDR1 SGHRS, CDR2 YFSETQ. This CDR3 reads CASSPGLAGAEDTQYF.

The V call is TRBV28, the J call TRBJ1-5; TCRdb proposes TRBD1, but this gene call is untestable without DNA. CDR1 and CDR2 from the germline V gene are MDHEN and SYDVKM. The CDR3 covers 17 residues. CDR3: CASSPIPGRVINQPQHF.

The V gene is TRBV28, the J gene TRBJ1-5. The CDR3 extends over 15 amino acids. The V gene's germline CDR1 is MDHEN and CDR2 SYDVKM. The CDR3 sequence is CASSLSAGTNQPQHF.

The chain couples TRBV5-1 to TRBJ1-1. Germline CDR1 SGHRS, CDR2 YFSETQ. The CDR3 sequence is 14 residues long. The chain's CDR3 is CASSLDLGYTEAFF.

The chain is built from TRBV29-1 and TRBJ1-3. The V gene's germline CDR1 is SQVTM and CDR2 ANQGSEA. The CDR3 consists of 13 residues. CDR3 residues: CSVEGDSGNTIYF. The full variable domain, completed using reference TRBV29-1 and TRBJ1-3, is SAVISQKPSRDICQRGTSLTIQCQVDSQVTMMFWYRQQPGQSLTLIATANQGSEATYESGFVIDKFPISRPNLTFSTLTVSNMSPEDSSIYLCSVEGDSGNTIYFGEGSWLTVV.

This chain joins TRBV28 and TRBJ2-3; the TRBD1 assignment by TCRdb is unverifiable without DNA. The CDR3 length is 15 residues. Germline V gene data show CDR1 as MDHEN and CDR2 as SYDVKM. CDR3 protein: CASSLGTGSTDTQYF.

The chain uses TRBV7-3 and TRBJ2-1; there is no DNA to check the TCRdb D call of TRBD1. The CDR3 runs 12 residues. In germline, CDR1 is SGHTA, CDR2 FQGTGA. The CDR3 reads CASSQGVNEQFF.

V usage is TRBV29-1 and J usage is TRBJ1-2; absent DNA, TCRdb's TRBD1 call cannot be checked. CDR3 length: 12 residues. Germline V gene sequence: CDR1 SQVTM, CDR2 ANQGSEA. CDR3 amino acids: CSVDRQQVGYTF. Variable domain in full (rest from reference TRBV29-1 and TRBJ1-2): SAVISQKPSRDICQRGTSLTIQCQVDSQVTMMFWYRQQPGQSLTLIATANQGSEATYESGFVIDKFPISRPNLTFSTLTVSNMSPEDSSIYLCSVDRQQVGYTFGSGTRLTVV.

This chain joins TRBV5-1 and TRBJ2-7; TCRdb proposes TRBD2, but this gene call is untestable without DNA. Germline CDR1 is SGHRS and CDR2 is YFSETQ. There are 14 residues in the CDR3. The CDR3 sequence is CASSAGGTIGEQYF.

The J gene is TRBJ2-7, the V gene TRBV28; TCRdb gives TRBD1 as the D gene, but with no DNA this cannot be confirmed. Per germline, CDR1 MDHEN and CDR2 SYDVKM. CDR3 length: 15 amino acids. This chain's CDR3 is CASSSDRDYFYEQYF.

V usage is TRBV28 and J usage is TRBJ2-3; TCRdb names TRBD2, which stays unverified in the absence of DNA. The CDR3 contains 12 residues. The germline V gene has CDR1 MDHEN and CDR2 SYDVKM. CDR3 protein: CASSTSLDTQYF.

The V gene is TRBV29-1, the J gene TRBJ1-2. Per germline, CDR1 SQVTM and CDR2 ANQGSEA. The CDR3 contains 15 residues. The CDR3 here is CSVDPDGTLAHGYTF.

The chain recombines TRBV4-1 with TRBJ2-7; there is no DNA to check the TCRdb D call of TRBD2. CDR1 is MGHRA, CDR2 YSYEKL, per germline. CDR3 size: 15 residues. This chain's CDR3 is CASSRELAGLHEQYF.

The chain has TRBV14 and TRBJ1-1. Germline V gene lookup returns CDR1 SGHDN and CDR2 FVKESK. The CDR3 is made up of 15 amino acids. This chain's CDR3 is CASSQYYSMNTEAFF.

V is TRBV7-9 and J is TRBJ2-7; the D call from TCRdb, TRBD1, cannot be confirmed without DNA. The CDR3 is 14 residues long. CDR1 is SEHNR, CDR2 FQNEAQ, per germline (reference sequence). The CDR3: CASSLRQGVYEQYF.

The chain recombines TRBV29-1 with TRBJ2-7; TCRdb outputs TRBD1, but without DNA this stays unchecked. The CDR3 totals 13 residues. Germline assignment: CDR1 SQVTM and CDR2 ANQGSEA. CDR3 sequence: CSVEDLGGDEQYF.

The chain couples TRBV29-1 to TRBJ2-1; TCRdb's assignment of TRBD2 cannot be checked, as there is no DNA. This CDR3 has 15 amino acids. The germline gives CDR1 SQVTM, CDR2 ANQGSEA. CDR3 residues: CSAPLRGASSNEQFF.

The chain recombines TRBV7-8 with TRBJ1-1; TCRdb gives TRBD1 as the D gene, but with no DNA this cannot be confirmed. Per the germline V gene, CDR1 is SGHVS and CDR2 is FQNEAQ. This CDR3 has 15 amino acids. CDR3 sequence reads: CASNANSPGDTEAFF.

This CDR3 reads CASSQGVRGLDGYTF. The gene calls are TRBV4-1 and TRBJ1-2; TCRdb's assignment of TRBD1 cannot be checked, as there is no DNA. The CDR3 has 15 amino acids. The V gene's germline CDR1 is MGHRA and CDR2 YSYEKL.

The chain combines TRBV12-3 or TRBV12-4 with TRBJ2-4; the D call of TRBD1 rests on TCRdb alone, since no DNA is present to check it. This CDR3 is built from 14 residues. CDR3 sequence reads: CASRTDRGENIQYF.

This chain uses TRBV5-1 with TRBJ1-1; the D call of TRBD1 rests on TCRdb alone, since no DNA is present to check it. Germline loops: CDR1 SGHRS, CDR2 YFSETQ. The CDR3 is 15 residues long. CDR3 loop: CASTLDGHPNTEAFF.

The CDR3 protein is CASSSGLGNTEAFF. The chain carries TRBV7-9 and TRBJ1-1. The CDR3 extends over 14 amino acids. CDR1 and CDR2 from the germline V gene are SEHNR and FQNEAQ (reference sequence).

The chain uses TRBV4-3 and TRBJ2-7; with no DNA, the TCRdb D assignment of TRBD1 cannot be verified. The V gene's germline CDR1 is LGHNA and CDR2 YSLEER. This CDR3 is built from 15 residues. CDR3 sequence reads: CASSQDVLSPYEQYF.